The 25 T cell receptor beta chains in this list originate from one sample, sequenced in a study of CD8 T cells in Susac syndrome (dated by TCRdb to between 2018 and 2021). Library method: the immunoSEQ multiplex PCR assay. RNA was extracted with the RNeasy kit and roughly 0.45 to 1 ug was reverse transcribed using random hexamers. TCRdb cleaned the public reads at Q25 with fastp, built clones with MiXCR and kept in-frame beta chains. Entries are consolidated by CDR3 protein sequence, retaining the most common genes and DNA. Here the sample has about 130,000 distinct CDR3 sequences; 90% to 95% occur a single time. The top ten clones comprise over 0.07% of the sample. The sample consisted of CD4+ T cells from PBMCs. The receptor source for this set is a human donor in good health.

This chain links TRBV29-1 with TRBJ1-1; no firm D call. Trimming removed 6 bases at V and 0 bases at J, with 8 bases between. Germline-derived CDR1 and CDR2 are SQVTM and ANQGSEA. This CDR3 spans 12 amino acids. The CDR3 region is CSVEFLNTEAFF. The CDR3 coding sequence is TGCAGCGTGGAGTTCCTGAACACTGAAGCTTTCTTT.

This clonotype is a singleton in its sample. The DNA of the CDR3 is TGCGCCAGCAGCTTCGGACTAGCTCCTAGCACAGATACGCAGTATTTT. Protein: CASSFGLAPSTDTQYF. This chain joins TRBV5-1 and TRBJ2-3, with 8 nucleotides matching TRBD2. Trimming cost V 2 bases and J 0 bases; bases outside gene matches: 5. In germline, CDR1 is SGHRS, CDR2 YFSETQ. This CDR3 has 16 residues.

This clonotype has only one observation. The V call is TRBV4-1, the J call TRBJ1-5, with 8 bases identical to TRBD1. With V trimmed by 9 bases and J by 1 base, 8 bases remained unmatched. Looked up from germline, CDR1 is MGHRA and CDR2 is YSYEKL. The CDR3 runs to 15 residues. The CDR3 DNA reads TGCGCCAGTTCGACAGGGGTTTGGAGCAATCAGCCCCAGCATTTT. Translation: CASSTGVWSNQPQHF.

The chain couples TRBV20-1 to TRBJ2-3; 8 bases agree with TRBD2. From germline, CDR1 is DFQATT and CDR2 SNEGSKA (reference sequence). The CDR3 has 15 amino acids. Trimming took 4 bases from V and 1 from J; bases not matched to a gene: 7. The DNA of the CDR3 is TGCAGTGCTACCAACCCGACTAGCGGCACAGATACGCAGTATTTT. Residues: CSATNPTSGTDTQYF.

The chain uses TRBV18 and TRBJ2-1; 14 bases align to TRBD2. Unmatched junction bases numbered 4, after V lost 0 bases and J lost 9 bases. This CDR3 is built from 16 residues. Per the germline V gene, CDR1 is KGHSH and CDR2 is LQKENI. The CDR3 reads CASSPPTSGRASEQFF. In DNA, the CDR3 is TGTGCCAGCTCACCACCGACTAGCGGGAGGGCCAGTGAGCAGTTCTTC.

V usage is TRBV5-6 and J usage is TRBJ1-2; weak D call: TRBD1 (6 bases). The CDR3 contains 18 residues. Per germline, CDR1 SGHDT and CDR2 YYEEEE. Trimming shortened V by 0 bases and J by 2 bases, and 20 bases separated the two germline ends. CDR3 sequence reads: CASSLVSGGLKSNYGYTF. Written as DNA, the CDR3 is TGTGCCAGCAGCTTGGTATCCGGGGGCCTGAAGTCAAACTATGGCTACACCTTC.

The CDR3 DNA is TGTGCCAGCAGTCCGCCCGGAAGACAAGTGGCCGAGCAGTACTTC. Encoded protein: CASSPPGRQVAEQYF. This chain links TRBV6-5 with TRBJ2-7; D gene ambiguous. The germline V and J ends were trimmed by 5 bases and 6 bases, with 20 bases remaining between them. This CDR3 is built from 15 residues. In germline, CDR1 is MNHEY, CDR2 SVGAGI.

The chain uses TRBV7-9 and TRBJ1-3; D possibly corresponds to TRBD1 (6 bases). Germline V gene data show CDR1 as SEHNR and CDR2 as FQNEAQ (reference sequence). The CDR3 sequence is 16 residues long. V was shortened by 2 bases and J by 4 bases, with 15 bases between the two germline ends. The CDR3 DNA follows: TGTGCCAGCAGCTTAAGTAACAGGGCTCGAGGAAACACCATATATTTT. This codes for CASSLSNRARGNTIYF.

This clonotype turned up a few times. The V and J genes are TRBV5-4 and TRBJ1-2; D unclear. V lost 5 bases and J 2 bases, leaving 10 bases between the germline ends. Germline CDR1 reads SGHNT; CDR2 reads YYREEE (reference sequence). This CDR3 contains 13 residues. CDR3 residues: CASRRAANYGYTF. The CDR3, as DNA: TGTGCCAGCAGGAGAGCAGCGAACTATGGCTACACCTTC.

The CDR3 region is CSVDSNYGYTF. The CDR3 DNA follows: TGCAGCGTTGACAGTAACTATGGCTACACCTTC. The chain couples TRBV29-1 to TRBJ1-2; D gene ambiguous. Trimming removed 3 bases from V and 1 base from J, with 3 bases in between. Germline CDR1 SQVTM, CDR2 ANQGSEA. The CDR3 length is 11 residues.

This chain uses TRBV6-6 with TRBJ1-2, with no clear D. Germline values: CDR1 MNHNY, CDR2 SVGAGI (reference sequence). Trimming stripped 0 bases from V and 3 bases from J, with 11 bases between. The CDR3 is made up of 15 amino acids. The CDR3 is CASSYSGGPDYGYTF. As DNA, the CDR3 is TGTGCCAGCAGTTACTCAGGAGGACCTGACTATGGCTACACCTTC.

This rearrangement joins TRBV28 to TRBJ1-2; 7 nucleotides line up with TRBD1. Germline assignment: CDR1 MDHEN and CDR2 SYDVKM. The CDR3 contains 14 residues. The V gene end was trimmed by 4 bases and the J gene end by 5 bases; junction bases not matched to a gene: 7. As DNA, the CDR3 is TGTGCCAGCAGTTCTACAGGGGACGGATATGGCTACACCTTC. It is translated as CASSSTGDGYGYTF.

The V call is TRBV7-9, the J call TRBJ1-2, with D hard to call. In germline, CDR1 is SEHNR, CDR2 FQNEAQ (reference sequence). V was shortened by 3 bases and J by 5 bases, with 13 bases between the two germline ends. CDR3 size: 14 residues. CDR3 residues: CASSLYPEAYGYTF. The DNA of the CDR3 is TGTGCCAGCAGCTTGTATCCAGAGGCTTATGGCTACACCTTC.

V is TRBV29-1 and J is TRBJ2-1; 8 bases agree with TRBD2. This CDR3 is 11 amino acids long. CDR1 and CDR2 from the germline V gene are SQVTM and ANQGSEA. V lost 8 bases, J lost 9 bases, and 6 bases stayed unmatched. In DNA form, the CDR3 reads TGCAGCACCGGTCGGGGGGGTGAGCAGTTCTTC. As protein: CSTGRGGEQFF.

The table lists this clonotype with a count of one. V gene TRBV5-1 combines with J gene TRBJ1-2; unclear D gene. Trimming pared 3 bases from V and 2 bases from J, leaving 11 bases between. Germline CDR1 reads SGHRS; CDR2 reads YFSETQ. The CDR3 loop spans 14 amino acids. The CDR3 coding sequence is TGCGCCAGCAGCTCGGAGAGTACCAACTATGGCTACACCTTC. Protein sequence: CASSSESTNYGYTF.

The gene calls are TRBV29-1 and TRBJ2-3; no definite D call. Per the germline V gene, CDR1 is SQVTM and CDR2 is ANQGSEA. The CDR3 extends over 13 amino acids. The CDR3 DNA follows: TGCAGTGCCCTCCGGCCCCGCACAGATACGCAGTATTTT. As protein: CSALRPRTDTQYF.

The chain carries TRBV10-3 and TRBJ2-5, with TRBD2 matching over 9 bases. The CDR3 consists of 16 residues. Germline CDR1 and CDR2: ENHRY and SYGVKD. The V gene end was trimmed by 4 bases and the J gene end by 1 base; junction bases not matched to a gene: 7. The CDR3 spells CAISGGLARTQETQYF. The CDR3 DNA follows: TGTGCCATCAGTGGGGGACTAGCAAGGACCCAAGAGACCCAGTACTTC.

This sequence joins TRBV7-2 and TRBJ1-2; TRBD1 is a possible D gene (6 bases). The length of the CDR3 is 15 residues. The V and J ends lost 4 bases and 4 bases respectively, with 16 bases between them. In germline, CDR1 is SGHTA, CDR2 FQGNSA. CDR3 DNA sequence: TGTGCCAGCAGCTCTTCCGGGGGGCTTGGCTATGGCTACACCTTC. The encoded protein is CASSSSGGLGYGYTF.

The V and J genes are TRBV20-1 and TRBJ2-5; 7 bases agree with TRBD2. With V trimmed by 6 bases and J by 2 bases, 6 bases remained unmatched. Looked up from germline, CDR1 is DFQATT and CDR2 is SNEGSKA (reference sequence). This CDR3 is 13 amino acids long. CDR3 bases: TGCAGTGCGGCGGGAGATTGGCAAGAGACCCAGTACTTC. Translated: CSAAGDWQETQYF.

Here the CDR3 DNA reads TGTGCCTGGAGTAGGACTAGCGGGAGGTCAGACTCCTACGAGCAGTACTTC. Protein sequence: CAWSRTSGRSDSYEQYF. The gene calls are TRBV30 and TRBJ2-7; 14 bases are shared with TRBD2. There are 17 residues in the CDR3. Germline CDR1 GTSNPN, CDR2 SVGIG (reference sequence). V was pared by 2 bases and J by 0 bases, with 6 bases of the junction left unmatched. Complete variable domain (other parts from reference TRBV30 and TRBJ2-7): SQTIHQWPATLVQPVGSPLSLECTVEGTSNPNLYWYRQAAGRGLQLLFYSVGIGQISSEVPQNLSASRPQDRQFILSSKKLLLSDSGFYLCAWSRTSGRSDSYEQYFGPGTRLTVT.

The CDR3: CASSFGAGTNTEAFF. In DNA, the CDR3 is TGCGCCAGCAGCTTCGGCGCAGGGACGAACACTGAAGCTTTCTTT. The chain employs TRBV5-1 and TRBJ1-1, with D possibly matching TRBD1 (5 bases). This CDR3 has 15 amino acids. Trimming took off 2 bases at V and 1 base at J, with 12 bases between the two ends. CDR1 and CDR2 from the germline V gene are SGHRS and YFSETQ.

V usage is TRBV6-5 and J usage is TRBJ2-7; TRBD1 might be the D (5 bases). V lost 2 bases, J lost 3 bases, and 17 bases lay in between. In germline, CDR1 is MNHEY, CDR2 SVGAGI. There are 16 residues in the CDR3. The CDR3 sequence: CASSYERGRSVYEQYF. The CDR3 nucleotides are TGTGCCAGCAGTTACGAAAGGGGTAGGTCTGTCTACGAGCAGTACTTC.

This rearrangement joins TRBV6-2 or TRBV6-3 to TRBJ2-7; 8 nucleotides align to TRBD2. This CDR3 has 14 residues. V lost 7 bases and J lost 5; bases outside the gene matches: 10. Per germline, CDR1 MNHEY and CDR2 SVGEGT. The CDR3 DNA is TGTGCCAGCACCGATAGGACTAGCAAGAACGAGCAGTACTTC. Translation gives CASTDRTSKNEQYF.

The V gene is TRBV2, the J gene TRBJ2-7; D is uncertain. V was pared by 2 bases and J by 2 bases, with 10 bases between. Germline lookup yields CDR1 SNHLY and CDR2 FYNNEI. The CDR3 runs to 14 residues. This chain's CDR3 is CASSEWSVAYEQYF. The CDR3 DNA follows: TGTGCCAGCAGTGAATGGTCAGTAGCCTACGAGCAGTACTTC.

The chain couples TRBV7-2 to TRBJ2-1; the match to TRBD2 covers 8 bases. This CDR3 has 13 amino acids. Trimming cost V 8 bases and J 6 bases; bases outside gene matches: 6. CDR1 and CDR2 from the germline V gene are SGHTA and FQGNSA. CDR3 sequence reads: CASVGGRSNEQFF. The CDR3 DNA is TGTGCCAGCGTGGGCGGGAGGAGCAATGAGCAGTTCTTC. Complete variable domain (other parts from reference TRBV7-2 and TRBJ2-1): GAGVSQSPSNKVTEKGKDVELRCDPISGHTALYWYRQSLGQGLEFLIYFQGNSAPDKSGLPSDRFSAERTGGSVSTLTIQRTQQEDSAVYLCASVGGRSNEQFFGPGTRLTVL.